This T cell receptor (beta chain) appears in the sequencing data of a study of blood T cell repertoires in COVID-19. In the study overall: Samples taken during acute and convalescent COVID-19 were collected in the United States, Italy and Spain. T cells, B-cell-depleted T cells, or PBMCs supplied cDNA or gDNA.

Those enrolled in Seattle joined during active infection and were followed longitudinally afterward. Original data processing: Reference gene primer amplification in the assay estimated nucleated cell counts. Using immunoSEQ multiplex PCR, the repertoire was profiled, and TCRdb retains in-frame clones only, with some absent. From that table come the V and J calls and clone size; the DNA was used to work out D and trimming. The table shows some 330,000 clones, with just under 90% occurring only once. The CDR3 is 17 residues long. V lost 2 bases, J lost 4 bases, and 9 bases stayed unmatched. From germline, CDR1 is MGHRA and CDR2 YSYEKL.

The sample consisted of peripheral blood. This chain connects TRBV4-1 to TRBJ2-2; 8 nucleotides agree with TRBD2. The receptor's source is a woman in her twenties or thirties with COVID-19, enrolled during active disease. The CDR3 spells CASSQRLAGLSTGELFF. DNA for the CDR3: TGCGCCAGCAGCCAACGTTTAGCGGGGTTGAGCACCGGGGAGCTGTTTTTT.